These T cell receptor beta chains were read from a single sample in a study of response to subunit inactivated influenza vaccine. TCRdb re-derived calls from the RT-PCR reads in MiXCR, one entry per CDR3 protein. The table shows 500,000 to 650,000 distinct CDR3 sequences, with under 9% occurring only once. This specimen consisted of PBMCs from blood, obtained around 25 months after vaccination. These TCRs come from a man aged 50 to 69 who received an inactivated influenza vaccine. CDR3s include the opening cysteine and the closing phenylalanine or tryptophan. The D gene is left open where the match is weak. Size is omitted from some rows. Given values are once, few, many or a class for expanded clones.

d_call | j_call | v_call | clone_size | cdr3_aa | cdr3_nt
- | TRBJ2-5 | TRBV24-1 | few | CATSDRDKYQETQYF | TGTGCCACCAGTGACCGGGACAAGTACCAAGAGACCCAGTACTTC
TRBD1 | TRBJ2-1 | TRBV7-3 | - | CASSPTGGRSYNEQFF | TGTGCCAGCAGTCCGACAGGGGGCAGATCCTACAATGAGCAGTTCTTC
TRBD1 | TRBJ2-3 | TRBV5-1 | - | CASVPGQSTDTQYF | TGCGCCAGCGTACCGGGACAGAGCACAGATACGCAGTATTTT
- | TRBJ1-1 | TRBV7-9 | many | CASSPPHTNTEAFF | TGTGCCAGCAGCCCTCCACACACGAACACTGAAGCTTTCTTT
- | TRBJ2-5 | TRBV5-1 | few | CASSLAAGGYQETQYF | TGCGCCAGCAGCTTGGCGGCGGGCGGGTACCAAGAGACCCAGTACTTC
TRBD2 | TRBJ2-5 | TRBV3-1 | - | CASSQRGKYPQETQYF | TGTGCCAGCAGCCAGCGGGGGAAGTACCCCCAAGAGACCCAGTACTTC
- | TRBJ1-1 | TRBV6-2/TRBV6-3 | - | CASSYTGKGSAFF | TGTGCCAGCAGTTACACTGGCAAGGGATCGGCTTTCTTT
TRBD2 | TRBJ2-1 | TRBV29-1 | - | CSVEAPKRDSSYNEQFF | TGCAGCGTTGAAGCCCCTAAGCGGGACTCCTCCTACAATGAGCAGTTCTTC
TRBD1 | TRBJ2-1 | TRBV20-1 | - | CSPSSGQGISGQFF | TGCAGTCCTAGTTCCGGACAGGGAATCTCTGGGCAGTTCTTC
TRBD1 | TRBJ1-6 | TRBV6-1 | few | CASSRDRKNSPLHF | TGTGCCAGCAGTAGGGACAGAAAGAATTCACCCCTCCACTTT
- | TRBJ2-4 | TRBV28 | - | CASRPDTNLAKNIQYF | TGTGCCAGCAGACCAGACACCAATCTAGCCAAAAACATTCAGTACTTC
- | TRBJ2-2 | TRBV6-5 | - | CASSCSRQGELFF | TGTGCCAGCAGTTGCTCTCGGCAGGGGGAGCTGTTTTTT
TRBD1 | TRBJ2-1 | TRBV11-2 | few | CASSLTGGFTQFF | TGTGCCAGCAGCTTAACAGGGGGCTTTACGCAGTTCTTC
- | TRBJ1-2 | TRBV20-1 | few | CSARRPPGGYTF | TGCAGTGCTAGACGGCCCCCCGGTGGCTACACCTTC
TRBD1 | TRBJ2-3 | TRBV20-1 | - | CSAGKQGARGDTQYF | TGCAGTGCTGGTAAACAGGGGGCGAGGGGAGATACGCAGTATTTT
- | TRBJ2-1 | TRBV2 | many | CASKVGSNNEQFF | TGTGCCAGCAAGGTGGGATCGAACAATGAGCAGTTCTTC
- | TRBJ2-3 | TRBV7-9 | few | CASSRGTGATSTDTQYF | TGTGCCAGCAGCCGAGGGACCGGGGCTACTAGCACAGATACGCAGTATTTT
- | TRBJ1-5 | TRBV29-1 | - | CSVEAQANQPQHF | TGCAGCGTTGAGGCCCAGGCCAATCAGCCCCAGCATTTT
TRBD1 | TRBJ2-2 | TRBV5-6 | - | CASRVTGGSNTGELFF | TGTGCCAGCAGGGTTACAGGGGGCTCGAACACCGGGGAGCTGTTTTTT
- | TRBJ1-1 | TRBV20-1 | - | CCSVRRDGITEAFF | TGCTGTTCGGTCCGGAGGGATGGTATCACTGAAGCTTTCTTT
- | TRBJ2-4 | TRBV5-1 | many | CASRETIAKNIQYF | TGCGCCAGCAGGGAGACAATAGCCAAAAACATTCAGTACTTC
- | TRBJ2-7 | TRBV6-1 | few | CASRDLGGRREQYF | TGTGCCAGCAGAGACCTTGGTGGGAGACGCGAGCAGTACTTC
TRBD2 | TRBJ2-3 | TRBV7-2 | few | CASSSELGRGQYF | TGTGCCAGCAGCTCCGAGCTAGGGAGGGGGCAGTATTTT
TRBD1 | TRBJ1-1 | TRBV6-1 | few | CASSRDRDGEAFF | TGTGCCAGCAGCCGGGACAGGGATGGTGAAGCTTTCTTT